This entry concerns a single TCR beta chain. No antigen is known for it. No base qualities exist here, and no much larger clone lies one base off it. Its CDR3 holds 15 amino acids, cysteine through phenylalanine. The kept DNA is CDR3 alone, 45 bases in frame from the first base. Sequences SGHRS (CDR1) and YFSETQ (CDR2) are obtained from the germline V gene. V is trimmed back by 3 bases and J by 7 bases, and the junction contains 11 bases that no gene match accounts for. The donors were healthy, HIV-negative adults who had no recently reported acute infections or vaccinations. Only Caucasian adults living in Nashville, Tennessee, USA were represented among the donors. For unsorted samples, about 90 million PBMCs were counted and genomic DNA was extracted with the QIAamp DNA Blood Mini kit. Blood was obtained by leukapheresis, after which PBMCs were separated by Ficoll-Histopaque density gradient centrifugation and cryopreserved in liquid nitrogen vapor phase.

This sample was taken from a study of shared clonotypes between healthy human individuals (dated by TCRdb to 2018 to 2021). About the study as a whole: The cohort comprised a couple of women and a few men aged 18 to 49 years. To increase sequencing depth and limit assay-specific biases, TCR repertoire library preparation and sequencing were carried out by different laboratories using diverse techniques. The study deeply sequenced blood TCR repertoires of 5 or 6 healthy adults to estimate repertoire size and the extent of clonotype sharing between individuals. Each donor's leukapheresis produced roughly between roughly 0.85 and 9.5 billion PBMCs.

TCR CDR3 regions were amplified from genomic DNA by multiplex PCR using the deep immunoSEQ assay. Extracted genomic DNA from each cell subset was spread evenly across all wells of several immunoSEQ 96-well plates, with each plate serving as a replicate. For unsorted PBMC, each replicate PCR was loaded with 250 to 300 ng genomic DNA, equivalent to around 30,000 T cell genomes. Ten immunoSEQ deep assay plates were used to sequence the unsorted PBMC genomic DNA. The purified libraries were quantified using a Qubit 3.0 fluorometer, sized with a Bioanalyzer 2100, and then quantified again using the KAPA Library Quantification kit. Every immunoSEQ 96-well plate was sequenced on a separate single-read 150-cycle Illumina NextSeq 550 flow cell. On the study's bioinformatics: The immunoSEQ output contained only junctional sequences without quality scores, so filtering could not match that applied to full-length reads. To assign V/J genes and CDR3, sequences were annotated using PyIR, a Python wrapper for IgBLAST v1.9, with IMGT germline references. Reads with weak V/J assignments (E-value above 1e-6), missing CDR3, stop codons, out-of-frame junctions, or ambiguous translated residues were removed. A V3J clonotype was defined by an identical inferred V gene, J gene, and CDR3 amino acid sequence. To compute the percentage overlap between repertoires, the number of shared unique clonotypes was divided by the size of the smaller repertoire. Repertoire richness was assessed with RTK rarefaction, the Chao1 estimator, and Recon v2.1 estimates of unobserved clonotypes. Entries here come from immuneACCESS through TCRdb and include only in-frame sequences with V and J called. Some clones fail to appear in such tables; in the studies checked, an unresolved V gene covers under half of the shortfall, and the cause of the remainder is unknown. The DNA was the basis for D and trimming; V, J and clone size are from that table. A total of roughly 500,000 clones appear in this sample, roughly 80% of them only once. Of the sample, roughly 13% is held by the ten largest clones.

Overall study results and their limits: Sampling was restricted to blood, and TCR repertoires in tissue are likely to differ from TCR repertoires in blood. Pairwise subsampling indicated that sequencing depth was expected to affect the degree of clonotype sharing among donors. Because the study included only a small number of donors, the genetic and exposure-history diversity represented was limited.

The chain was built from TRBV5-1 and TRBJ1-2; 8 bases in the middle match TRBD1. Sequenced input: PBMCs. The receptor was derived from a woman aged 40 to 50 in good health. Some clones in this sample may be carry-over from other donors' samples. The nucleotide sequence is TGCGCCAGCAGCTCTCCGGACAGGGAACTTCGTGGCTACACCTTC. Translated, this gives CASSSPDRELRGYTF.